This T cell receptor (beta chain) was sequenced for a study of T cell changes during pregnancy in multiple sclerosis. Worth noting for this clone: An end of the junction does not agree with germline; a read error may underlie this.

Per the germline V gene, CDR1 is SGHRS and CDR2 is YFSETQ. This CDR3 region has 14 residues. Sequenced by immunoSEQ multiplex PCR; TCRdb stores in-frame clones only, minus some. Of some 37,000 clones in the sample, 88% were seen once. The receptor was isolated from a female donor with multiple sclerosis, enrolled in a pregnancy study. The rearrangement links TRBV5-1 to TRBJ1-6, with 7 bases matching TRBD1. Sequenced material: CD4+ T cells from peripheral blood mononuclear cells, taken in the first trimester of pregnancy. The CDR3 bases are TGTGCCAGCAGCTTGAACAGGGGTAATTCACCCCTCCACTTT. It translates to CASSLNRGNSPLHF.